Described below is a single T cell receptor beta chain sequence and its context. It was with a sample-barcoded 5' primer and a J-beta primer mix that a second PCR of about 7 to 12 cycles was run. TCRdb reanalysed the 5' RACE reads using MiXCR and keeps one entry per CDR3 protein. The table includes about 1.4 million distinct CDR3 sequences, approximately 63% detected once. This record comes from a study of blood T cells in healthy people across ages. The receptor comes from a man aged 18-30 years in good health. The sample taken for sequencing was blood.

The CDR3 spells CAISGAPGTVNTEAFF. As DNA, the CDR3 is TGTGCCATCAGCGGGGCACCCGGGACCGTGAACACTGAAGCTTTCTTT. The chain recombines TRBV10-3 with TRBJ1-1; D is perhaps TRBD1 (5 bases). With 6 bases removed from V and 0 bases from J, the gap between germline ends came to 17 bases. Germline V CDR1 and CDR2: ENHRY, SYGVKD. The CDR3 covers 16 residues.